The 18 T cell receptor beta chains given below trace back to one sample, sequenced in a study of blood T cell repertoires in COVID-19. Assay: immunoSEQ multiplex PCR; the TCRdb copy retains only in-frame clones and omits some. The sample has hundreds of thousands of clones, approximately 84% seen once. The sequenced material came from peripheral blood. These receptors were collected from a woman aged 30 to 39 who had recovered from COVID-19.

The chain combines TRBV15 with TRBJ1-5; D gene ambiguous. Trimming cost V 3 bases and J 4 bases, with 10 bases left between them. Looked up from germline, CDR1 is LNHNV and CDR2 is YYDKDF (reference sequence). The CDR3 totals 14 residues. The CDR3 DNA follows: TGTGCCACCAGCAGCCCCCAGAAAAATCAGCCCCAGCATTTT. It translates to CATSSPQKNQPQHF.

V usage is TRBV3-1 (or the pseudogene TRBV3-2) and J usage is TRBJ2-1; TRBD2 might be the D (5 bases). V lost 1 base to trimming and J lost 3 bases, with 7 bases between them. CDR1 is LGHDT and CDR2 is YNNKEL in the germline V gene (reference sequence). There are 14 residues in the CDR3. CDR3 DNA sequence: TGTGCCAGCAGCCAAGGAGGGCTCTACAATGAGCAGTTCTTC. Its protein product is CASSQGGLYNEQFF.

The gene calls are TRBV11-3 and TRBJ2-1; tentatively, D is TRBD1 (7 bases). With 5 bases removed from V and 6 bases from J, the gap between germline ends came to 17 bases. Germline loops: CDR1 SGHNT, CDR2 YENEEA. The CDR3 is 15 residues long. The CDR3 protein is CASSPRRGPSNEQFF. For the CDR3, the DNA is TGTGCCAGCAGCCCTAGGAGGGGGCCTTCCAATGAGCAGTTCTTC.

This chain links TRBV28 with TRBJ1-4; tentatively, D is TRBD1 (6 bases). V shed 3 bases and J shed 7 bases, with 12 bases lying between them. Germline CDR1 is MDHEN and CDR2 is SYDVKM. This CDR3 region has 14 residues. The CDR3 loop reads CASSLTGRSEKLFF. The CDR3 coding sequence is TGTGCCAGCAGTTTGACAGGCCGATCTGAAAAACTGTTTTTT.

The CDR3 protein is CASRATGEGQPQHF. CDR3 sequence (DNA): TGCGCCAGCAGGGCAACAGGGGAAGGACAGCCCCAGCATTTT. The gene calls are TRBV4-1 and TRBJ1-5; TRBD1 aligns across 7 bases. The CDR3 totals 14 residues. CDR1 and CDR2 (germline): MGHRA, YSYEKL. The V gene end was trimmed by 6 bases and the J gene end by 7 bases; junction bases not matched to a gene: 9.

This clone was seen more than once but under ten times. This chain links TRBV3-1 (or the pseudogene TRBV3-2) with TRBJ1-1, with TRBD1 matching over 9 bases. CDR3 size: 14 residues. V shed 1 base, J shed 7 bases, and the junction held 4 bases outside the gene matches. CDR1 and CDR2 from the germline V gene are LGHDT and YNNKEL (reference sequence). Written as DNA, the CDR3 is TGTGCCAGCAGCCAAGGGGACAGGGACGGTGAAGCTTTCTTT. Protein sequence: CASSQGDRDGEAFF.

The V call is TRBV11-2, the J call TRBJ2-5; no reliable D call. The V and J ends lost 3 bases and 5 bases respectively, with 7 bases between them. The CDR3 runs 12 residues. CDR1 is SGHAT and CDR2 is FQNNGV in the germline V gene. CDR3 bases: TGTGCCAGCAGCTTCAGGTGGGAGACCCAGTACTTC. This codes for CASSFRWETQYF.

The chain uses TRBV2 and TRBJ2-1; 9 bases map to TRBD1. The CDR3 is 14 residues long. Germline loops: CDR1 SNHLY, CDR2 FYNNEI. The V segment lost 8 bases and the J segment 2 bases; nucleotides outside the gene matches: 4. The CDR3 DNA follows: TGTGCCAGCCGGGACAGGGACGCCTACAATGAGCAGTTCTTC. Its protein is CASRDRDAYNEQFF.

V and J are TRBV19 and TRBJ2-1; 7 bases map to TRBD2. Per the germline V gene, CDR1 is LNHDA and CDR2 is SQIVND (reference sequence). Trimming at V came to 5 bases and at J to 2 bases, leaving 6 bases not matched to a gene. This CDR3 is 15 amino acids long. The CDR3, as DNA: TGTGCCAGTAGTTCCTGGGGGGGAGCCTACAATGAGCAGTTCTTC. This codes for CASSSWGGAYNEQFF.

Only one count was recorded for this clone. This CDR3 reads CASSHAPGGAENTEAFF. The CDR3 region has the DNA TGTGCCAGCAGCCATGCCCCGGGAGGGGCGGAGAACACTGAAGCTTTCTTT. The chain couples TRBV3-1 (or the pseudogene TRBV3-2) to TRBJ1-1, with D possibly being TRBD1 (5 bases). The V end was cut by 3 bases, the J end by 1 base, with 18 bases between. CDR3 size: 17 residues. Germline lookup yields CDR1 LGHDT and CDR2 YNNKEL (reference sequence).

This chain connects TRBV20-1 to TRBJ2-7, with TRBD2 identical over 9 bases. Trimming cost V 3 bases and J 4 bases; bases outside gene matches: 10. The CDR3 is 15 residues long. CDR1 is DFQATT, CDR2 SNEGSKA, per germline (reference sequence). The CDR3 nucleotides are TGCAGTGCTAGTACTGTATCTAGCGGGGTTTACGAGCAGTACTTC. The encoded protein is CSASTVSSGVYEQYF.

The V and J genes are TRBV11-2 and TRBJ2-1; 7 bases match TRBD2. In germline, CDR1 is SGHAT, CDR2 FQNNGV. J gave up 0 bases and V 0 bases, and 5 bases lay outside the gene matches. CDR3 length: 17 amino acids. The CDR3 region is CASSLDLGEGSYNEQFF. CDR3 DNA: TGTGCCAGCAGCTTAGACCTGGGGGAGGGCTCCTACAATGAGCAGTTCTTC.

The chain links TRBV19 to TRBJ1-3; D is uncertain. CDR3 size: 16 residues. CDR1 and CDR2 (germline): LNHDA, SQIVND (reference sequence). Trimming cost V 3 bases and J 0 bases, with 12 bases left between them. CDR3 coding DNA: TGTGCCAGTAGTATGGAGAGAGGACTCTCTGGAAACACCATATATTTT. Protein sequence: CASSMERGLSGNTIYF.

DNA of the CDR3: TGTGCCAGTAGTATACTGAAGGGGACAATGAGCTCCTACAATGAGCAGTTCTTC. Translation: CASSILKGTMSSYNEQFF. The chain is built from TRBV19 and TRBJ2-1, with a possible D match to TRBD1 (6 bases). Trimming pared 2 bases from V and 0 bases from J, leaving 17 bases between. CDR1 is LNHDA and CDR2 is SQIVND in the germline V gene (reference sequence). There are 18 residues in the CDR3.

V is TRBV6-5 and J is TRBJ1-1; maybe TRBD1 (5 bases). The CDR3 runs 14 residues. The V end was cut by 2 bases, the J end by 0 bases, with 7 bases between. Germline lookup yields CDR1 MNHEY and CDR2 SVGAGI. The CDR3: CASSYDSMNTEAFF. The CDR3 DNA reads TGTGCCAGCAGTTACGACAGCATGAACACTGAAGCTTTCTTT.

This clone was detected once. V is TRBV6-5 and J is TRBJ1-6, with D possibly TRBD1 on 5 matching bases. Deletions cut 1 base from V and 7 bases from J, with 14 bases between. Germline CDR1 and CDR2: MNHEY and SVGAGI. The CDR3 is 16 amino acids. The CDR3 loop is CASSYWWGATNSPLHF. CDR3 sequence (DNA): TGTGCCAGCAGTTACTGGTGGGGCGCAACGAATTCACCCCTCCACTTT.

The V and J genes are TRBV21-1 and TRBJ1-6; the DNA was not compared with TRBD1, the D call given in the table. TRBV21-1 is deemed a pseudogene. This CDR3 is 14 amino acids long. The CDR3 bases are TGTGCCAGCAGCAACAGACAGGGTGAATCACCCCTCCACTTT. Residues: CASSNRQGESPLHF.

The sample holds a few counts of this clone. The chain is built from TRBV6-6 and TRBJ1-1, with 9 bases lining up with TRBD1. This CDR3 is 13 amino acids long. Germline CDR1 is MNHNY and CDR2 is SVGAGI (reference sequence). With 6 bases clipped from V and 4 bases from J, the junction kept 3 bases outside the gene matches. CDR3 region: CASRSTGGTEAFF. In DNA form, the CDR3 reads TGTGCCAGCAGATCGACAGGGGGCACTGAAGCTTTCTTT.